These T cell receptor beta chains were read from a single sample in a study of technical replicates of blood from a few donors. The assay was immunoSEQ multiplex PCR, and TCRdb's table has in-frame clones only and misses some. The table includes over 80,000 clones, about 96% detected once. Sequences were obtained from T cells isolated from PBMCs. Receptor source: a human donor in good health. CDR3s leave out the opening cysteine and the closing phenylalanine or tryptophan. Rows may omit the clone size; those that give it use once, few, many or a size class.

clone_size	j_call	v_call	cdr3_aa
.	TRBJ1-3	TRBV9	ASSGTGAFSGNTIY
.	TRBJ2-1	TRBV6-5	ASRSDSEQF
.	TRBJ2-1	TRBV6-5	ASSFISGTLYNEQF
once	TRBJ1-1	TRBV7-9	ASSPDREVIEAF
.	TRBJ1-1	TRBV6-5	ASSYGWTGGTEAF
.	TRBJ2-1	TRBV27	ASSLTVLDPNNEQF
.	TRBJ2-1	TRBV13	ASSLYARTADEQF
.	TRBJ2-7	TRBV9	ASSVGGGTYEQY
.	TRBJ2-2	TRBV19	ASTITSGGGGELF
once	TRBJ1-5	TRBV5-1	ASASGTGDYQPQH
.	TRBJ1-1	TRBV19	ASSIFRNTEAF
.	TRBJ1-2	TRBV2	ASSESQGNYGYT
.	TRBJ2-1	TRBV6-5	ASSIAGEGEQF
once	TRBJ2-1	TRBV5-1	ASSLPILGSVNNEQF
.	TRBJ1-4	TRBV19	ASSIAARLGEKLF
.	TRBJ2-3	TRBV6-5	ASSRNLGQPDTQY
once	TRBJ2-7	TRBV2	ASSRDTNYEQY
.	TRBJ1-5	TRBV6-1	ASSEHSGQPQH
.	TRBJ1-4	TRBV30	AQRRFGGDEKLF
once	TRBJ1-1	TRBV2	ASRSEPFTGNTEAF
.	TRBJ1-2	TRBV25-1	ASSEDLSGNYGYT
.	TRBJ2-5	TRBV19	ASSRVGGFETQY
once	TRBJ1-1	TRBV6-5	ASRPSAYTEAF
.	TRBJ2-7	TRBV4-2	ASSQDLLAVTYEQY
.	TRBJ2-5	TRBV7-3	ASSLNGRAQETQY
.	TRBJ2-1	TRBV19	ATQASGRFNEQF
.	TRBJ2-1	TRBV7-3	ASSLGTSGSSTQF
.	TRBJ2-3	TRBV6-5	ASSFGGSPGDTQY
.	TRBJ2-3	TRBV10-3	AISEKVSRTDTQY
.	TRBJ1-1	TRBV21-1	ASSTGGFLGRYYAEAF